The 5 T cell receptor beta chains reported below all come from one sample, sequenced in a study of response to subunit inactivated influenza vaccine. TCRdb reprocessed the RT-PCR reads with MiXCR, giving one entry per CDR3 protein. The table shows about 570,000 distinct CDR3 sequences, with roughly 10% occurring only once. These sequences were also reported in another study, on T cells expressing NK-cell markers. As that report states: TCR beta cDNA was made by 5'RACE template switching with UMIs.

Source: PBMCs from blood, taken on the day of vaccination. Receptor source: a man over 45 who received an inactivated influenza vaccine.

This chain connects TRBV5-1 to TRBJ1-1, with D perhaps TRBD1 (6 bases). The CDR3 length is 15 residues. Trimming removed 5 bases at V and 2 bases at J, with 16 bases between. Looked up from germline, CDR1 is SGHRS and CDR2 is YFSETQ. The CDR3 protein is CASSFTDRINTEAFF. The CDR3, as DNA: TGCGCCAGCAGTTTTACAGACAGGATAAACACTGAAGCTTTCTTT. Using reference TRBV5-1 and TRBJ1-1 for the parts outside the CDR3, the full variable domain is KAGVTQTPRYLIKTRGQQVTLSCSPISGHRSVSWYQQTPGQGLQFLFEYFSETQRNKGNFPGRFSGRQFSNSRSEMNVSTLELGDSALYLCASSFTDRINTEAFFGQGTRLTVV.

The chain uses TRBV24-1 and TRBJ2-5; 13 positions match TRBD2. V lost 3 bases, J lost 4 bases, and 4 bases stayed unmatched. The germline CDR1 and CDR2 sequences are KGHDR and SFDVKD. The CDR3 is 16 residues long. The CDR3 loop is CATSDPGLAGAETQYF. CDR3 sequence (DNA): TGTGCCACCAGTGATCCCGGACTAGCGGGAGCAGAGACCCAGTACTTC.

This clonotype has only a few counts. This chain joins TRBV6-1 and TRBJ1-4, with D perhaps TRBD1 (5 bases). Per germline, CDR1 MNHNS and CDR2 SASEGT. The length of the CDR3 is 15 residues. Trimming left V 7 bases short and J 8 bases short, with 20 bases between. In DNA, the CDR3 is TGTGCCAGCACCCGCATGGCCAGGGTTTACGAAAAACTGTTTTTT. This sequence encodes CASTRMARVYEKLFF.

This clonotype was found a few times. An end of the junction does not agree with germline; a read error may underlie this. The chain recombines TRBV6-5 with TRBJ2-1; possibly TRBD2 for D (6 bases). CDR3 length: 13 amino acids. Germline CDR1 MNHEY, CDR2 SVGAGI. CDR3 DNA: TGTGCCAGCAGCTACTTAGCCGGAGGGGAGCAGTTCTTC. It encodes CASSYLAGGEQFF.

There are a few counts of this clonotype. The rearrangement joins TRBV7-8 to TRBJ2-3; perhaps D is TRBD1 or TRBD2 (5 bases each). This CDR3 has 15 amino acids. V lost 0 bases and J lost 1, with 8 bases in between. Germline-derived CDR1 and CDR2 are SGHVS and FQNEAQ. Written as DNA, the CDR3 is TGTGCCAGCAGCTTAGCGGGACGTCGCACAGATACGCAGTATTTT. It encodes CASSLAGRRTDTQYF.